The rows below give T cell receptor beta chains drawn from one sample of a study of immune cell composition in non-small cell lung cancer. The protocol was immunoSEQ multiplex PCR, while the TCRdb copy is restricted to in-frame clones and leaves out a portion. The table has approximately 13,000 clones, 81% seen once. Specimen: lung tumor tissue. The receptors were gathered from a human donor with non-small cell lung cancer. Each CDR3 is given with its conserved first and last residue. The order of the fields is D gene, clone size, V gene, J gene, CDR3 DNA, CDR3 protein. A D gene is named only where the DNA matches it firmly. Some rows have no size entry. The others give once, few or many, or a class for an expanded clone.

>TRBD1|few|TRBV14|TRBJ1-2
TGTGCCAGCAGCCCGGGACAGCATGAAGGCTACACCTTC
CASSPGQHEGYTF
>.|.|TRBV9|TRBJ2-5
TGTGCCAGCAACCAAGGGACCTTAGGACAGCTTAAAGAGACCCAGTACTTC
CASNQGTLGQLKETQYF
>.|.|TRBV19|TRBJ2-1
TGTGCCAGTAACGCGGGGAGCTCCTACAATGAGCAGTTCTTC
CASNAGSSYNEQFF
>TRBD2|.|TRBV28|TRBJ2-7
TGTGCCAGCAGTTTATTGATTCCTAGCGGTTTTCAATCCTACGAGCAGTACTTC
CASSLLIPSGFQSYEQYF
>TRBD2|.|TRBV18|TRBJ2-3
TGTGCCAGCTCACCCCGGACTAGCGGGAGTGGCACAGATACGCAGTATTTT
CASSPRTSGSGTDTQYF
>.|once|TRBV5-1|TRBJ2-3
TGCGCCAGCAGCTTGGGAATGGATACGCAGTATTTT
CASSLGMDTQYF
>.|.|TRBV7-9|TRBJ2-1
TGTGCCAGCAGGTCCCCTCCCAGGGGGGGCAGTCTCTCCTACAATGAGCAGTTCTTC
CASRSPPRGGSLSYNEQFF
>.|.|TRBV9|TRBJ2-1
TGTGCCAGCAGCGTAGCGGGGGAGGTCTACAATGAGCAGTTCTTC
CASSVAGEVYNEQFF
>.|.|TRBV11-2|TRBJ2-4
TGTGCCAGCAGCTTAGGAGGGCTTGACGGGCGGTACTTC
CASSLGGLDGRYF
>.|.|TRBV19|TRBJ2-3
TGTGCCAGTAAGTCGGGAGTGATATACACAGATACGCAGTATTTT
CASKSGVIYTDTQYF
>TRBD2|.|TRBV15|TRBJ2-1
TGTGCCACCAGCAGAGATAGGGCTAGCGGGAGGGCCTTGGAGCAGTTCTTC
CATSRDRASGRALEQFF
>.|.|TRBV21-1|TRBJ2-5
TGCGGGGGAGGGGGGGAGACCCAGTACTTC
CGGGGETQYF
>.|.|TRBV5-1|TRBJ1-2
TGCGCCACCAGGGGTGCGGCGTTAAGCTATGGCTACACCTTC
CATRGAALSYGYTF
>TRBD1|few|TRBV5-6|TRBJ1-4
TGTGCCAGCAGTCGGACAGGGGCGCAATATGAAAAACTGTTTTTT
CASSRTGAQYEKLFF
>.|.|TRBV7-2|TRBJ1-1
TGTGCCAGCAGCTTAGAATCGGGGTACACTGAAGCTTTCTTT
CASSLESGYTEAFF
>.|.|TRBV28|TRBJ2-1
TGTGCCACCTACCCCTCGGCAGATTACAATGAGCAGTTCTTC
CATYPSADYNEQFF
>.|.|TRBV7-8|TRBJ2-5
TGTGCCAGCAGCTTACTCCAAGAGACCCAGTACTTC
CASSLLQETQYF
>.|.|TRBV18|TRBJ2-7
TGTGCCAGCTCACTAACCGGGACTTTCCACGAGCAGTACTTC
CASSLTGTFHEQYF
>.|.|TRBV6-1|TRBJ2-7
TGTGCCAGCAGTCCAGGGCCAAGCGGGGAGCAGTACTTC
CASSPGPSGEQYF
>TRBD2|.|TRBV7-9|TRBJ2-1
TGTGCCAGCAGCATGGGGACTAGCGGGAATCTGCGGAATGAGCAGTTCTTC
CASSMGTSGNLRNEQFF
>TRBD1|.|TRBV19|TRBJ1-4
TGTGCCAGCAAGCCGGGACAGGTAGATAATGAAAAACTGTTTTTT
CASKPGQVDNEKLFF
>TRBD2|.|TRBV5-1|TRBJ2-7
TGCGCCAGCAGAACCCAAGCGGGAGGGACGTCCTACGAGCAGTACTTC
CASRTQAGGTSYEQYF
>.|.|TRBV4-1|TRBJ2-7
TGCGCCAGCAGCCAACTGCCCGGGACTCACCTTTACGAGCAGTACTTC
CASSQLPGTHLYEQYF
>TRBD1|.|TRBV2|TRBJ1-4
TGTGCCAGCACCTCTACCGGGACAGGGAAACTGTTTTTT
CASTSTGTGKLFF
>.|.|TRBV4-1|TRBJ2-1
TGCGCCAGCAGCCCAACTAATCCGGGACAGCGCGGGGATGAGCAGTTCTTC
CASSPTNPGQRGDEQFF
>TRBD1|.|TRBV15|TRBJ2-5
TGTGCCACCAGCAAAACAGGGGGCGCTGAGACCCAGTACTTC
CATSKTGGAETQYF
>.|once|TRBV9|TRBJ1-2
TGTGCCAGCAGCGTATCTGAGGGGAGCGGCTACACCTTC
CASSVSEGSGYTF
>TRBD2|once|TRBV28|TRBJ2-1
TGTGCCAGCAGTTTAGGGGGGGATGAGCAGTTCTTC
CASSLGGDEQFF
>.|.|TRBV18|TRBJ1-4
TGTGCCAGCTCACCAGGCCTTAATGAAAAACTGTTTTTT
CASSPGLNEKLFF
>TRBD2|.|TRBV29-1|TRBJ2-1
TGCAGCGGCTCTAGCGGGATTAGTGAGCAGTTCTTC
CSGSSGISEQFF
>.|.|TRBV4-2|TRBJ2-7
TGTGCCAGCAGCCAACTCGGGGGAACCTACGAGCAGTACTTC
CASSQLGGTYEQYF
>.|.|TRBV9|TRBJ2-3
TGTGCCAGCAGCGTATCTCCCGGGTTCCAAACCCCAGATACGCAGTATTTT
CASSVSPGFQTPDTQYF
>.|.|TRBV6-1|TRBJ2-7
TGTGCCCTTGAGAGGGGAGCGTCGACCTACGAGCAGTACTTC
CALERGASTYEQYF
>.|.|TRBV5-1|TRBJ2-3
TGCGCCAGCACCCCCGCCGGGAGTTGGGGCACAGATACGCAGTATTTT
CASTPAGSWGTDTQYF
>TRBD2|.|TRBV9|TRBJ2-7
TGTGCCAGCAGCGTCGCGGGAGAGGTTTCGAGCGAGCAGTACTTC
CASSVAGEVSSEQYF
>TRBD2|medium-sized|TRBV5-5|TRBJ2-1
TGTGCCAGCAGCTTAATAGCGGGAGGGTTGCTACGGAACAATGAGCAGTTCTTC
CASSLIAGGLLRNNEQFF
>TRBD2|.|TRBV19|TRBJ2-7
TGTGCCAGTAGTACCCTATCCCGATTTAGCGGGACCTCCTACGAGCAGTACTTC
CASSTLSRFSGTSYEQYF
>TRBD2|.|TRBV7-7|TRBJ2-5
TGTGCCAGCAGCTTAAAACCGGGACTAGCGGAAGAGACCCAGTACTTC
CASSLKPGLAEETQYF
>.|.|TRBV14|TRBJ2-2
TGTGCCAGCGGACAACCGAACACCGGGGAGCTGTTTTTT
CASGQPNTGELFF
>TRBD2|.|TRBV5-1|TRBJ2-1
TGCGCCAGCAGCTTAGGGACTAGCGGGAGAAATGAGCAGTTCTTC
CASSLGTSGRNEQFF
>.|.|TRBV29-1|TRBJ1-1
TGCAGCGTTGTCGCGGCAGTTAGAACTGAAGCTTTCTTT
CSVVAAVRTEAFF
>TRBD1|.|TRBV27|TRBJ1-3
TGTGCCAGCAGGAGACAGGGGGCGGGTGGAAACACCATATATTTT
CASRRQGAGGNTIYF
>.|.|TRBV19|TRBJ1-3
TGTGCCAGTAGGACCTCTGGAAACACCATATATTTT
CASRTSGNTIYF
>.|.|TRBV6-1|TRBJ2-3
TGTGCCAGCAGTAACCTTGATACGCAGTATTTT
CASSNLDTQYF
>.|few|TRBV5-4|TRBJ2-2
TGTGCCAGCCGGGCCGGGACGAACACCGGGGAGCTGTTTTTT
CASRAGTNTGELFF
>TRBD2|.|TRBV5-1|TRBJ2-5
TGCGCCAGCAGCCTAGGACTAGCGGGAGACGGAGGGGAGACCCAGTACTTC
CASSLGLAGDGGETQYF
>.|once|TRBV11-2|TRBJ2-1
TGTGCCAGCAGTCAGGGGGGGTACAATGAGCAGTTCTTC
CASSQGGYNEQFF
>TRBD1|.|TRBV5-8|TRBJ1-5
TGTGCCAGCAGCCATGGACAGGGCGGCAATCAGCCCCAGCATTTT
CASSHGQGGNQPQHF
>TRBD1|.|TRBV6-5|TRBJ1-1
TGTGCCAGCAGATCAGGGGGAGGAACTGAAGCTTTCTTT
CASRSGGGTEAFF
>.|few|TRBV9|TRBJ2-2
TGTGCCAGCATGCGTTTAGGGGGCACCGGGGAGCTGTTTTTT
CASMRLGGTGELFF
>TRBD1|.|TRBV18|TRBJ1-2
TGTGCCAGCTCGCCCGGGACAGCCTATGGCTACACCTTC
CASSPGTAYGYTF
>TRBD2|.|TRBV28|TRBJ2-7
TGTGCCAGCAGTACCCCTGGGTCTAGCGGAGACTACGAGCAGTACTTC
CASSTPGSSGDYEQYF
>.|.|TRBV20-1|TRBJ2-3
TGCAGTGCTAGAAATGGAGATACGCAGTATTTT
CSARNGDTQYF
>.|once|TRBV18|TRBJ2-7
TGTGCCAGCTCGTCGGCGGGAACTTACGAGCAGTACTTC
CASSSAGTYEQYF
>.|.|TRBV5-4|TRBJ2-5
TGTGCCAGCAGCTTGCTAGCAAGCGAGACCCAGTACTTC
CASSLLASETQYF
>.|.|TRBV2|TRBJ2-1
TGTGCCAGCAGTGTTGTTTTGATGACGACCTACAATGAGCAGTTCTTC
CASSVVLMTTYNEQFF
>.|once|TRBV28|TRBJ2-6
TGTGCCAGCAGTTTGAGCTCTGGGGCCAACGTCCTGACTTTC
CASSLSSGANVLTF
>.|.|TRBV5-1|TRBJ2-7
TGCGCCAGCAGCTTGGCCGGAGGAGCTCAAGGGGGGGAGCAGTACTTC
CASSLAGGAQGGEQYF
>TRBD1|once|TRBV5-4|TRBJ1-1
TGTGCCAGCAGCTTGGTGGTCGTGACAGGGGGCACTGAAGCTTTCTTT
CASSLVVVTGGTEAFF
>.|.|TRBV6-1|TRBJ2-1
TGTGCCAGCAGTGAAAAGGGAGCAACCCGTCCGAATGAGCAGTTCTTC
CASSEKGATRPNEQFF